This record concerns one T cell receptor beta chain sequence. Its antigen remains unidentified. A multiplex PCR was run with 60 Vbeta primers and 13 Jbeta primers. This table comes from immunoSEQ multiplex PCR, and its TCRdb copy is limited to in-frame clones, with some not included. The sample carries about 110,000 clones, roughly three quarters recorded once. The data originate from a study of cytomegalovirus exposure and HLA in healthy donors. Trimming left V 0 bases short and J 5 bases short, with 10 bases between. The CDR3 runs to 14 residues. The germline CDR1 and CDR2 sequences are SQVTM and ANQGSEA. Broader study findings: In vitro experiments confirmed that a few CMV-associated chains were specific for CMV antigens. Most CMV-associated TCR beta chains appeared HLA-restricted in a later analysis. The study designated 150 or so TCR beta chains cytomegalovirus-associated. As a later analysis showed, a missense DCLRE1C variant was linked to trimming of TCR beta V- and J-genes.

The rearrangement joins TRBV29-1 to TRBJ1-4; no clear D. The sample comprised PBMCs. This TCR derives from a woman aged 50 to 60 in good health and CMV-seropositive. The CDR3 DNA reads TGCAGCGTTGAAGACGCGGGGTCGAATGAAAAACTGTTTTTT. Amino acids: CSVEDAGSNEKLFF.